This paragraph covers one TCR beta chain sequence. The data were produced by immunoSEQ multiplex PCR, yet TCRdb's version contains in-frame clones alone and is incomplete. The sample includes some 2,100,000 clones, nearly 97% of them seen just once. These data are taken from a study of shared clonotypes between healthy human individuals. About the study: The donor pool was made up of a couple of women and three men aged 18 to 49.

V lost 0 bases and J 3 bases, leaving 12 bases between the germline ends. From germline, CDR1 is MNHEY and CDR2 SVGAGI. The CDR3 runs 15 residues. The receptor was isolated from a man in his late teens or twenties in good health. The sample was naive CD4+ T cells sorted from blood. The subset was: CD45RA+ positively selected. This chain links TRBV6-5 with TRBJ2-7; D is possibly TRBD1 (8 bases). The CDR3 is CASSYSTGEGYEQYF. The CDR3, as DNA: TGTGCCAGCAGTTACTCGACAGGGGAGGGCTACGAGCAGTACTTC.